The rows below give T cell receptor beta chains drawn from one sample of a study of T-cell memory formation after mild COVID-19. TCRdb re-called the 5' RACE reads with MiXCR, one entry per CDR3 protein. Here the sample spans around 340,000 distinct CDR3 sequences, roughly 13% being singletons. The source material was PBMCs or a T cell subset sorted from them (not recorded which). These receptors all come from a man aged 18 to 29 who had mild COVID-19 (a few samples of this study predate the infection). Cell type and time point are not known. The CDR3 runs from the conserved cysteine through the conserved F or W. A D gene is named only where the DNA matches it firmly. Clone size appears in some rows only: once, few, many, or a class for an expanded clone.

V	size	J	D	CDR3	DNA
TRBV7-9	many	TRBJ2-1	-	CASTWDNNEQFF	TGTGCCAGCACCTGGGACAACAATGAGCAGTTCTTC
TRBV10-3	few	TRBJ2-1	TRBD1	CAISETRDRVLYNEQFF	TGTGCCATCAGTGAGACCCGGGACAGGGTTTTGTACAATGAGCAGTTCTTC
TRBV6-2/TRBV6-3	few	TRBJ1-2	-	CASSYEGPSGYTF	TGTGCCAGCAGTTACGAAGGACCGTCTGGCTACACCTTC
TRBV6-5	few	TRBJ2-7	TRBD2	CASGRAGESYEQYF	TGTGCCAGCGGCCGAGCGGGGGAATCCTACGAGCAGTACTTC
TRBV4-3	few	TRBJ1-1	-	CASSQLGGFEATEAFF	TGCGCCAGCAGCCAACTGGGTGGTTTTGAGGCCACTGAAGCTTTCTTT
TRBV9	-	TRBJ2-2	-	CASGMMYGELFF	TGTGCCAGCGGGATGATGTACGGGGAGCTGTTTTTT
TRBV7-7	-	TRBJ1-4	-	CASSQRLGTNEKLFF	TGTGCTAGCAGCCAACGACTAGGGACAAATGAAAAACTGTTTTTT
TRBV24-1	-	TRBJ1-4	TRBD1	CATSDSRRGRIEKLFF	TGTGCCACCAGTGATTCCCGCAGGGGGCGAATTGAAAAACTGTTTTTT
TRBV29-1	-	TRBJ2-2	-	CSVVAANTGELFF	TGCAGCGTTGTTGCGGCGAACACCGGGGAGCTGTTTTTT
TRBV19	-	TRBJ2-1	TRBD1	CASRVTGASSYNEQFF	TGTGCCAGTAGAGTGACAGGGGCTAGCTCCTACAATGAGCAGTTCTTC
TRBV7-9	few	TRBJ2-7	TRBD2	CASSSSAASGVYEQYF	TGTGCCAGCAGCTCCTCGGCAGCTAGCGGGGTCTACGAGCAGTACTTC
TRBV7-3	-	TRBJ2-5	TRBD1	CASSQGTGRETQYF	TGTGCCAGCAGCCAAGGGACAGGCCGGGAGACCCAGTACTTC
TRBV20-1	few	TRBJ2-7	TRBD1	CSARTGGPYEQYF	TGCAGTGCTAGGACAGGGGGCCCCTACGAGCAGTACTTC
TRBV11-2	-	TRBJ1-1	-	CASSWGRGILNTEAFF	TGTGCCAGCAGTTGGGGCAGGGGAATATTGAACACTGAAGCTTTCTTT
TRBV7-2	few	TRBJ1-3	TRBD1	CASSPGTGYGNTIYF	TGTGCCAGCAGCCCGGGGACAGGGTACGGAAACACCATATATTTT
TRBV20-1	few	TRBJ2-5	-	CSARGDRKETQYF	TGCAGTGCTAGGGGAGACAGAAAAGAGACCCAGTACTTC
TRBV6-5	few	TRBJ2-1	-	CASSYQWLGFF	TGTGCCAGCAGTTACCAGTGGCTGGGGTTCTTC
TRBV3-1	-	TRBJ2-3	TRBD2	CASSHSSGGGDTQYF	TGTGCCAGCAGCCATAGCAGCGGGGGTGGAGATACGCAGTATTTT
TRBV7-9	-	TRBJ1-1	TRBD1	CASSNRDRMNTEAFF	TGTGCCAGCAGCAACCGGGACAGAATGAACACTGAAGCTTTCTTT
TRBV20-1	few	TRBJ2-3	TRBD1	CIGQGGKDTQYF	TGCATTGGACAGGGGGGGAAAGATACGCAGTATTTT
TRBV12-3/TRBV12-4	few	TRBJ2-3	-	CASSLSTSPDTQYF	TGTGCCAGCAGTTTATCGACAAGCCCCGATACGCAGTATTTT
TRBV5-1	many	TRBJ1-5	-	CASSLNGYDQPQHF	TGCGCCAGCAGCTTGAACGGTTACGATCAGCCCCAGCATTTT
TRBV10-3	-	TRBJ2-3	TRBD2	CAITSGGGTDTQYF	TGTGCCATCACTAGCGGGGGGGGGACAGATACGCAGTATTTT
TRBV6-2/TRBV6-3	-	TRBJ1-5	-	CASSYGGLQHF	TGTGCCAGCAGTTACGGAGGCCTTCAGCATTTT
TRBV7-2	-	TRBJ2-1	TRBD2	CASSYLPGLAGGYNEQFF	TGTGCCAGCAGCTATCTACCGGGACTAGCGGGGGGATACAATGAGCAGTTCTTC
TRBV7-9	few	TRBJ2-1	-	CASSQPLYNEQFF	TGTGCCAGCAGCCAGCCTCTTTACAATGAGCAGTTCTTC
TRBV7-2	many	TRBJ2-7	-	CASSLDGASEQYF	TGTGCCAGCAGCCTCGACGGGGCCAGCGAGCAGTACTTC
TRBV5-6	few	TRBJ2-5	TRBD2	CASSYGLAGLRETQYF	TGTGCCAGCAGCTACGGACTAGCGGGCCTCCGGGAGACCCAGTACTTC
TRBV6-6	few	TRBJ1-1	TRBD1	CASSYGAGGNTEAFF	TGTGCCAGCAGTTACGGGGCAGGGGGGAACACTGAAGCTTTCTTT
TRBV4-3	few	TRBJ2-5	-	CASSQDEGETQYF	TGCGCCAGCAGCCAAGATGAGGGAGAGACCCAGTACTTC
TRBV12-5	few	TRBJ1-1	-	CASGLVPRQWNTEAFF	TGTGCTAGTGGTTTGGTACCTAGGCAGTGGAACACTGAAGCTTTCTTT
TRBV12-3/TRBV12-4	many	TRBJ2-5	-	CASSFVGRGGQETQYF	TGTGCCAGCAGCTTTGTGGGGAGGGGGGGACAAGAGACCCAGTACTTC
TRBV4-1	few	TRBJ2-1	-	CASSQYRTYNEQFF	TGCGCCAGCAGCCAGTACCGGACCTACAATGAGCAGTTCTTC
TRBV7-2	-	TRBJ2-5	-	CASSLTGTFQETQYF	TGTGCCAGCAGCTTAACCGGGACTTTTCAAGAGACCCAGTACTTC
TRBV4-1	few	TRBJ1-6	-	CASRGVVAAYNSPLHF	TGCGCCAGCAGGGGAGTCGTAGCAGCCTATAATTCACCCCTCCACTTT
TRBV29-1	few	TRBJ2-1	TRBD2	CSVEGSGGFSEQFF	TGCAGCGTTGAGGGAAGCGGGGGGTTTTCGGAGCAGTTCTTC
TRBV5-6	few	TRBJ2-3	-	CASSLGVSFVHTQYF	TGTGCCAGCAGCTTGGGTGTCAGCTTCGTGCATACGCAGTATTTT
TRBV6-5	-	TRBJ1-4	-	CASGMGVEKLFF	TGTGCCAGCGGTATGGGGGTTGAAAAACTGTTTTTT
TRBV5-1	-	TRBJ2-3	TRBD2	CASSGGGTTDTQYF	TGCGCCAGCAGCGGCGGGGGGACCACAGATACGCAGTATTTT
TRBV28	-	TRBJ1-4	-	CASKNPRDLKLFF	TGTGCCAGCAAAAATCCCCGGGACCTAAAACTGTTTTTT
TRBV5-1	-	TRBJ2-1	TRBD2	CASSLGSGGANEQFF	TGCGCCAGCAGCTTGGGCAGCGGGGGGGCGAATGAGCAGTTCTTC
TRBV20-1	-	TRBJ1-1	-	CSARSPMGGTEAFF	TGCAGTGCTAGATCCCCCATGGGAGGGACTGAAGCTTTCTTT
TRBV2	-	TRBJ1-1	-	CASGAFGGNTEAFF	TGTGCCAGCGGGGCCTTTGGGGGGAACACTGAAGCTTTCTTT
TRBV20-1	-	TRBJ1-2	-	CSAREPNYGYTF	TGCAGTGCTAGAGAGCCGAACTATGGCTACACCTTC
TRBV4-2	-	TRBJ1-1	-	CASSQDIGGKKNTEAFF	TGTGCCAGCAGCCAAGATATCGGGGGCAAGAAGAACACTGAAGCTTTCTTT
TRBV11-3	many	TRBJ1-6	-	CASSRDGNSPLHF	TGTGCCAGCAGCCGGGACGGAAATTCACCCCTCCACTTT
TRBV9	few	TRBJ2-3	-	CASSVPGGGAEDTQYF	TGTGCCAGCAGCGTACCAGGAGGGGGGGCGGAAGATACGCAGTATTTT
TRBV20-1	-	TRBJ2-3	TRBD2	CSATIFQAGGPDGTDTQYF	TGCAGTGCCACGATCTTCCAGGCGGGGGGGCCTGACGGCACAGATACGCAGTATTTT
TRBV9	-	TRBJ2-7	-	CASSVGDISYEQYF	TGTGCCAGCAGCGTAGGGGACATCTCCTACGAGCAGTACTTC
TRBV4-1	-	TRBJ2-4	TRBD1	CASSQIGQGVVYIQYF	TGCGCCAGCAGCCAAATTGGACAGGGGGTTGTGTACATTCAGTACTTC
TRBV11-2	few	TRBJ1-1	-	CASSLGWTANTEAFF	TGTGCCAGCAGCTTAGGGTGGACAGCTAACACTGAAGCTTTCTTT
TRBV7-2	many	TRBJ2-3	-	CASSPRRTDTQYF	TGTGCCAGCAGCCCTCGTCGCACAGATACGCAGTATTTT
TRBV6-4	many	TRBJ2-3	TRBD2	CASSESGGATDTQYF	TGTGCCAGCAGTGAAAGCGGGGGGGCCACAGATACGCAGTATTTT